The T cell receptor beta chain described here comes from a study of blood T cell repertoires in COVID-19 (dated by TCRdb to the early 2020s). For the wider study: The collaborator samples originated in the United States, Italy and Spain and spanned the acute and convalescent phases of COVID-19. The prospective study material was composed of cDNA or gDNA derived from T cells, B-cell-depleted T cells, or PBMCs. Subjects who had been exposed to COVID-19, were actively infected with it, or had recovered from it provided the deeply sampled blood TCRbeta repertoires that made up the dataset. A freely available public database, intended as a resource for researchers studying the immune response to SARS-CoV-2, is where the repertoires were released. The samples were drawn from two sources: the first 160 participants of the ongoing ImmuneRACE study, and fewer than 1,500 subjects contributed by 6 global collaborators. Nearly every sample came with metadata listing a de-identified subject ID, COVID-19 status, age in years and sex. Where available, HLA class I and class II types were taken from metadata supplied by the sample provider and were not determined by assay-based typing.

The full study reports these points: The quantity of clinical and demographic metadata differed by source and by participant and was supplied without curation.

Each collaborating institution followed its own protocols to collect whole blood in K2EDTA tubes. For TCRbeta analysis, collaborator samples were shipped as frozen whole blood, as isolated PBMCs, or as DNA extracted from either sample type. On this clone: What antigen it recognizes has not been identified. No qualities accompany the bases; no much larger clone lies one base away.

TCRbeta CDR3 regions were amplified from genomic DNA by means of the immunoSEQ Assay, a bias-controlled multiplex PCR. Regarding the original processing steps: Within the assay, amplification of reference gene primers was used to estimate how many nucleated cells each sample contained. To quantify the absolute abundance of each unique TCRbeta CDR3 rearrangement, sequence reads were collapsed and filtered. For each sample, productive Simpson clonality was calculated as the square root of Simpson's diversity index over productive rearrangements. TCRdb retrieved this table from immuneACCESS and kept in-frame rearrangements only. Not all clones are present; in checked studies, unresolved V genes account for under half, and no reason is known for the remainder. That table gives V, J and clone size, and the DNA gave D and trimming. This sample lists some 120,000 clones; around nine tenths were detected once. The leading ten clones occupy approximately 8% of the sample.

Sequences were obtained from peripheral blood. The sequence was collected from a man aged 50 to 60 with acute or convalescent COVID-19.

The CDR3: CATSDRAQETQYF. Here is the DNA: TGTGCCACCTCGGACAGAGCTCAAGAGACCCAGTACTTC. The rearranged segments are TRBV18 and TRBJ2-5, and the D gene may be TRBD1, 6 bases matching. The germline V gene specifies KGHSH as CDR1 and LQKENI as CDR2. Including cysteine and phenylalanine, the CDR3 has 13 amino acids. The entry retains the CDR3 DNA only, 39 bases that are in frame from base 1. The V and J ends are trimmed by 10 bases and 2 bases, leaving 14 bases between them.